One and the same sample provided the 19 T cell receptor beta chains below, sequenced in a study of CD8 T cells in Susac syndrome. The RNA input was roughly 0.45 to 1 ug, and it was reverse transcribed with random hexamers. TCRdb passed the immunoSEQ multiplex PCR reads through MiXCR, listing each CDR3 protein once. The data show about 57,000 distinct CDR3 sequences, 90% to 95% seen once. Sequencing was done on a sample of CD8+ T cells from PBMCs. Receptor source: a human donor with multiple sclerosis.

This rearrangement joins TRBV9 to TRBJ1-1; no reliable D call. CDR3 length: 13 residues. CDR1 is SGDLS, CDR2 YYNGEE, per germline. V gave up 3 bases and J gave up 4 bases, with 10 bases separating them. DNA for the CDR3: TGTGCCAGCAGCGCCCCGGACTTCACTGAAGCTTTCTTT. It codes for CASSAPDFTEAFF.

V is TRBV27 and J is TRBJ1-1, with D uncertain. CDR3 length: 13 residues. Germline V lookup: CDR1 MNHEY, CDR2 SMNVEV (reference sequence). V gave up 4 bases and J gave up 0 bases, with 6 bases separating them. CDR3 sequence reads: CASSYVMNTEAFF. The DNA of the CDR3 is TGTGCCAGCAGTTACGTGATGAACACTGAAGCTTTCTTT.

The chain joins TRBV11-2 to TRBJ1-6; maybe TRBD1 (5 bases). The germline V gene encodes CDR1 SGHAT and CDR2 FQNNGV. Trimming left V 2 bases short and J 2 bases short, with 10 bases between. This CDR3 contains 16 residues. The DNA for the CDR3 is TGTGCCAGCAGCTTATACGAAGGGGCCTATAATTCACCCCTCCACTTT. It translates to CASSLYEGAYNSPLHF. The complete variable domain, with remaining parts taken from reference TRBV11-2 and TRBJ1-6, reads EAGVAQSPRYKIIEKRQSVAFWCNPISGHATLYWYQQILGQGPKLLIQFQNNGVVDDSQLPKDRFSAERLKGVDSTLKIQPAKLEDSAVYLCASSLYEGAYNSPLHFGNGTRLTVT.

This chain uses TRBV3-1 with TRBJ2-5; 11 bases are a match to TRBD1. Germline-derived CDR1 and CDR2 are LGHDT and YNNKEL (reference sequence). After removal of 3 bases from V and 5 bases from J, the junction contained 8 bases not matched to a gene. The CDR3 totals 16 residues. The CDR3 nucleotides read TGTGCCAGCAGCCAGGGCCGGACAGGGGGCATGGAGACCCAGTACTTC. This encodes CASSQGRTGGMETQYF.

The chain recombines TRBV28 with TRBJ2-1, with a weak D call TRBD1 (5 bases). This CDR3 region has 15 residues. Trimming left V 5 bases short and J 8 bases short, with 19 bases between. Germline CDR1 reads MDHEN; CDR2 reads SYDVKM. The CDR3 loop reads CASSPEDTSGDEQFF. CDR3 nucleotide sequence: TGTGCCAGCAGTCCCGAGGACACTTCTGGCGATGAGCAGTTCTTC.

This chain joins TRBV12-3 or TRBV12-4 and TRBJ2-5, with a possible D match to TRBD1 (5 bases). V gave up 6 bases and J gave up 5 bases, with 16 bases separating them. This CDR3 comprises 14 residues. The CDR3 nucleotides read TGTGCCAGCAGCGGACACGGAGTTCAGGAGACCCAGTACTTC. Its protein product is CASSGHGVQETQYF.

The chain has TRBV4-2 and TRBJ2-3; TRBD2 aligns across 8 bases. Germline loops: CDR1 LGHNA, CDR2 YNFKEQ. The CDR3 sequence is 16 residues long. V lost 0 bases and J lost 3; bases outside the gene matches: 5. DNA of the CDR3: TGTGCCAGCAGCCAAGAGTTCCGGGGGGGGACAGATACGCAGTATTTT. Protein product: CASSQEFRGGTDTQYF.

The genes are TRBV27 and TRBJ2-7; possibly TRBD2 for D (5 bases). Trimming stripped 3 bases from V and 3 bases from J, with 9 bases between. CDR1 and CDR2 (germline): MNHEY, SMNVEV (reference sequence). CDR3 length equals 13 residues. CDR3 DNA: TGTGCCAGCAGTTTCGGGATGCACTACGAGCAGTACTTC. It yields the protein CASSFGMHYEQYF.

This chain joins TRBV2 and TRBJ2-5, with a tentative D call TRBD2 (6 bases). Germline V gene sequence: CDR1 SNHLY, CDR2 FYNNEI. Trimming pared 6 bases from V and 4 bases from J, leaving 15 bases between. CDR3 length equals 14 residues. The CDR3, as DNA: TGTGCCAGCAGGCAGGTAGCGGATTTAGAGACCCAGTACTTC. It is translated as CASRQVADLETQYF.

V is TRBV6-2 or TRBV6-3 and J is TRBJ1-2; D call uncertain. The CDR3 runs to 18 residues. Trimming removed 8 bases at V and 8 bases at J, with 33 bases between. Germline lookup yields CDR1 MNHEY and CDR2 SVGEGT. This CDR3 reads CASGYGNGRTPYSSGYTF. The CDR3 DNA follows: TGTGCCAGCGGCTATGGGAACGGAAGGACCCCCTATTCGTCCGGCTACACCTTC.

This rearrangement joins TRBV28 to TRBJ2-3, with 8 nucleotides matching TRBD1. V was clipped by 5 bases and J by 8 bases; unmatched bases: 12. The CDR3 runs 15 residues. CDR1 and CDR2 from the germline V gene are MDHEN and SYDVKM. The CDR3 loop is CASSPDREVVVTQYF. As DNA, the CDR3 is TGTGCCAGCAGTCCGGACAGGGAGGTTGTAGTTACGCAGTATTTT.

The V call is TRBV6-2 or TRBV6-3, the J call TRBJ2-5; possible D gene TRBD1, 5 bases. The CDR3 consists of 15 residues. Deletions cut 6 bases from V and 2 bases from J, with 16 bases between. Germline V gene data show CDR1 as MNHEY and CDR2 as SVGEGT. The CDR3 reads CASRTGHFEQETQYF. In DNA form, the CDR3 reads TGTGCCAGCAGGACCGGACATTTTGAACAAGAGACCCAGTACTTC.

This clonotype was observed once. CDR3 in DNA: TGTGCCAGCAGCTTGGGACAGGGGACACCCCTCCACTTT. Translation: CASSLGQGTPLHF. This rearrangement joins TRBV5-4 to TRBJ1-6; TRBD1 agrees at 8 bases. The length of the CDR3 is 13 residues. Unmatched junction bases numbered 1, after V lost 0 bases and J lost 11 bases. Germline loops: CDR1 SGHNT, CDR2 YYREEE (reference sequence).

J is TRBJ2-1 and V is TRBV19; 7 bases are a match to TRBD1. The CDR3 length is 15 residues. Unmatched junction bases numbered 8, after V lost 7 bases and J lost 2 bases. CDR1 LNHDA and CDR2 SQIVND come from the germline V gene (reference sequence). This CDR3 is CASTLNRGPYNEQFF. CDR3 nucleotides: TGTGCCAGTACCCTGAACAGGGGACCCTACAATGAGCAGTTCTTC.

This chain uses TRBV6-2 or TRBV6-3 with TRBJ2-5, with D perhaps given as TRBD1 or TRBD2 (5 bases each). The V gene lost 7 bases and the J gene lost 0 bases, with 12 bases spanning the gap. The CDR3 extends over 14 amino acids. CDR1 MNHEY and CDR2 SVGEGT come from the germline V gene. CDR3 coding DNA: TGTGCCAGCATAACGGGACGGAACCAAGAGACCCAGTACTTC. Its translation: CASITGRNQETQYF.

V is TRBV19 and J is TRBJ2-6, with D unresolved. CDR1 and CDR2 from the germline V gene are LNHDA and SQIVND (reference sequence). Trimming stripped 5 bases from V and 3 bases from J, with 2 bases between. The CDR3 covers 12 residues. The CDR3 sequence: CASSFGANVLTF. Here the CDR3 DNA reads TGTGCCAGTAGTTTTGGGGCCAACGTCCTGACTTTC.

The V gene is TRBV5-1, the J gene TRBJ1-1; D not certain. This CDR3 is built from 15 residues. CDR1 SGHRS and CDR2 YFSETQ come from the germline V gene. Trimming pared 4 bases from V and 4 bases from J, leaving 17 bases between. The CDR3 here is CASSLSLYASTEAFF. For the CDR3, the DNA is TGCGCCAGCAGCCTCTCCTTGTACGCGAGCACTGAAGCTTTCTTT.

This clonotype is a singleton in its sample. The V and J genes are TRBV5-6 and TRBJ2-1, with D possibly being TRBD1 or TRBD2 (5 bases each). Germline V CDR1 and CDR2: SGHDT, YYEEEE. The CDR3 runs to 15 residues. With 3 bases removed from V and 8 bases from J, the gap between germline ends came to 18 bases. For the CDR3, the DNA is TGTGCCAGCAGCTGGCTTGGGGGATCTCACCATGAGCAGTTCTTC. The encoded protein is CASSWLGGSHHEQFF.

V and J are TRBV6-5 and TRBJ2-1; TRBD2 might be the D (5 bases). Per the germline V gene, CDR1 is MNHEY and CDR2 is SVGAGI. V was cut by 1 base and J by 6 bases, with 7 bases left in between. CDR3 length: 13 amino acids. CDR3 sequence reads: CASSYWAGNEQFF. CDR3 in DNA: TGTGCCAGCAGTTACTGGGCGGGCAATGAGCAGTTCTTC.